One sample yielded the 9 T cell receptor beta chains listed below, sequenced in a study of blood T cell repertoires in COVID-19. Libraries were prepared by immunoSEQ multiplex PCR; TCRdb keeps only in-frame clonotypes and omits some of them. The data show a few hundred thousand clones, more than 70% seen once. Sequencing was done on a sample of peripheral blood. These receptors were obtained from a woman in her forties or fifties with COVID-19, enrolled during active disease.

The J gene is TRBJ2-3, the V gene TRBV5-4; TRBD2 matches 15 bases. CDR3 size: 19 residues. The J segment lost 0 bases and the V segment lost 4 bases, leaving 9 bases of the junction unmatched. Germline lookup yields CDR1 SGHNT and CDR2 YYREEE (reference sequence). CDR3 region: CASSPNPGLAGGSTDTQYF. The CDR3 DNA is TGTGCCAGCAGCCCGAACCCGGGACTAGCGGGGGGTAGCACAGATACGCAGTATTTT.

In DNA, the CDR3 is TGCAGCGCCCGAGGGTTAGGCGACGAGCAGTACTTC. This sequence encodes CSARGLGDEQYF. This sequence joins TRBV29-1 and TRBJ2-7, with D perhaps TRBD2 (5 bases). CDR1 is SQVTM, CDR2 ANQGSEA, per germline. Between the trimmed V and J ends, which lost 7 bases and 5 bases, there was a span of 15 bases. CDR3 length: 12 amino acids.

This clone was found a few times. The chain joins TRBV27 to TRBJ1-5, with D possibly TRBD1 on 5 matching bases. Germline V gives CDR1 MNHEY, CDR2 SMNVEV (reference sequence). V lost 1 base and J 9 bases, leaving 25 bases between the germline ends. The CDR3 is made up of 18 amino acids. CDR3 nucleotide sequence: TGTGCCAGCAGTTTATTATGGGGGGGGAAATGGGAGGGTCGGCCCCAGCATTTT. It codes for CASSLLWGGKWEGRPQHF.

V and J are TRBV5-6 and TRBJ2-6; no clear D. Trimming removed 0 bases at V and 0 bases at J, with 7 bases between. Germline lookup yields CDR1 SGHDT and CDR2 YYEEEE. The CDR3 spans 16 residues. CDR3 DNA: TGTGCCAGCAGCTTGGACAGTTACTCTGGGGCCAACGTCCTGACTTTC. Its translation: CASSLDSYSGANVLTF.

V is TRBV9 and J is TRBJ1-4; the D gene is possibly TRBD1 (6 bases). Deletions cut 3 bases from V and 0 bases from J, with 9 bases between. CDR1 is SGDLS and CDR2 is YYNGEE in the germline V gene. The CDR3 consists of 15 residues. Written as DNA, the CDR3 is TGTGCCAGCAGCGGGGAGGGGGCAACTAATGAAAAACTGTTTTTT. It codes for CASSGEGATNEKLFF.

The chain carries TRBV2 and TRBJ1-6; D ambiguous. V was shortened by 8 bases and J by 5 bases, with 10 bases between the two germline ends. CDR1 and CDR2 from the germline V gene are SNHLY and FYNNEI. CDR3 size: 13 residues. DNA of the CDR3: TGTGCCAGCGCCCGGGATAATAATTCACCCCTCCACTTT. Translating gives CASARDNNSPLHF.

Turning to this clone: One end of the junction does not line up with germline, which may come from a read error. The CDR3 spells CASSQRTDSRELFF. In DNA, the CDR3 is TGTGCCAGCAGCCAAAGGACAGACTCACGGGAACTGTTTTTT. V and J are TRBV3-1 (or the pseudogene TRBV3-2) and TRBJ2-2, with D possibly TRBD1 on 6 matching bases. The germline CDR1 and CDR2 sequences are LGHDT and YNNKEL (reference sequence). The CDR3 runs 14 residues.

The chain carries TRBV5-4 and TRBJ1-2; D is possibly TRBD1 (5 bases). V shed 4 bases and J shed 8 bases, with 18 bases lying between them. The CDR3 has 14 amino acids. The germline V gene has CDR1 SGHNT and CDR2 YYREEE (reference sequence). CDR3 loop: CASSPRYAGQGYTF. The CDR3 DNA follows: TGTGCCAGCAGCCCCCGGTACGCAGGGCAAGGCTACACCTTC.

The CDR3 DNA reads TGCGCCAGCATGTCGGGGGAATCAGATGGCACTGAAGCTTTCTTT. Translated, it gives CASMSGESDGTEAFF. This rearrangement joins TRBV5-1 to TRBJ1-1, with D possibly matching TRBD1 (5 bases). Trimming cost V 6 bases and J 4 bases, with 19 bases left between them. Germline CDR1 reads SGHRS; CDR2 reads YFSETQ. The CDR3 is made up of 15 amino acids.